This is a list of T cell receptor beta chains from one sample in a study of OX40 agonist ivuxolimab in advanced cancers. Produced via immunoSEQ multiplex PCR; TCRdb's table is partial and in-frame only. The table records approximately 65,000 clones, approximately 89% of them present only once. Sample: CD4+ or CD8+ T cells sorted from blood, taken in a trial of the OX40 agonist ivuxolimab. The receptor set was obtained from an adult with an advanced solid tumor such as melanoma, head and neck, liver or kidney cancer. Both conserved end residues are part of each CDR3.

CDR3aa | j_gene | v_gene
CASSPPATGELFF | TRBJ2-2 | TRBV18
CASSYRTGDEQYF | TRBJ2-7 | TRBV6-5
CAISEGEDAKETQYF | TRBJ2-5 | TRBV10-3
CASSEGQGTNYGYTF | TRBJ1-2 | TRBV6-1
CASGEGDQPQHF | TRBJ1-5 | TRBV12-5
CASSLTGVIYEQYF | TRBJ2-7 | TRBV11-2
CASSKTGTGSEKLFF | TRBJ1-4 | TRBV7-6
CANSHSRDRLYGYTF | TRBJ1-2 | TRBV4-1
CASSPYTDRDGQPQHF | TRBJ1-5 | TRBV18
CASSSGQFTEAFF | TRBJ1-1 | TRBV7-9